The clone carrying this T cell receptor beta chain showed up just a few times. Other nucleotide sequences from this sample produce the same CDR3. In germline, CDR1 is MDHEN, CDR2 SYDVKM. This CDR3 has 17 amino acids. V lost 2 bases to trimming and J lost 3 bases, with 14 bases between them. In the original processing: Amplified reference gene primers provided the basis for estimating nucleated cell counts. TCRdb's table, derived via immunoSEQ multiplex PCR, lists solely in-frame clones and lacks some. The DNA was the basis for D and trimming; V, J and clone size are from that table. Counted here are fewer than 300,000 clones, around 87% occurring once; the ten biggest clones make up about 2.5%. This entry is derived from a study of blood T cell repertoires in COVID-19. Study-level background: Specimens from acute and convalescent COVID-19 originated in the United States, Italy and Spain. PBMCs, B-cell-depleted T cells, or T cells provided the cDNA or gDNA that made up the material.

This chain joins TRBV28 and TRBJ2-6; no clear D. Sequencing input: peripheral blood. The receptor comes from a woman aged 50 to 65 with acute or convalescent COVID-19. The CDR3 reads CASSLVVAPGGANVLTF. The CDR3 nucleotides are TGTGCCAGCAGTTTAGTAGTGGCCCCGGGTGGGGCCAACGTCCTGACTTTC.